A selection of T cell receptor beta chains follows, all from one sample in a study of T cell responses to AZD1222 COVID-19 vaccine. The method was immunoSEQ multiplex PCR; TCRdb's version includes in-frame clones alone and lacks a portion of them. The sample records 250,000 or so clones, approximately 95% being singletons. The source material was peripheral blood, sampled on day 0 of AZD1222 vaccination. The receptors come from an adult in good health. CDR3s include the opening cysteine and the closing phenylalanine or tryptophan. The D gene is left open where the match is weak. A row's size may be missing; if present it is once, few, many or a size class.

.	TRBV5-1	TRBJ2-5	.	CASSSFLGTQDKGTQYF	TGCGCCAGCAGCTCCTTTCTAGGGACTCAGGACAAGGGGACCCAGTACTTC
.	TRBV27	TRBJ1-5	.	CASSLSSVNQPQHF	TGTGCCAGCAGTTTATCATCAGTGAATCAGCCCCAGCATTTT
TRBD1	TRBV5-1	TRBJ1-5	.	CASSLAGQGNQPQHF	TGCGCCAGCAGCTTGGCGGGACAGGGAAATCAGCCCCAGCATTTT
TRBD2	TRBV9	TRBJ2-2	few	CASSGGVVGELFF	TGTGCCAGCTCCGGGGGGGTCGTCGGGGAGCTGTTTTTT
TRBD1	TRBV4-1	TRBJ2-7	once	CASSRGTGRNEQYF	TGCGCCAGCAGCCGAGGGACAGGGAGGAACGAGCAGTACTTC
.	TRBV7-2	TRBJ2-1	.	CASSSQGFSYNEQFF	TGTGCCAGCAGCTCTCAGGGATTCTCCTACAATGAGCAGTTCTTC
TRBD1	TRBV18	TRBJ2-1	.	CASSTGTGTTNEQFF	TGTGCCAGCTCGACCGGGACAGGGACTACAAATGAGCAGTTCTTC
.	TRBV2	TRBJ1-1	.	CASSGQNTEAFF	TGTGCCAGCAGTGGGCAGAACACTGAAGCTTTCTTT
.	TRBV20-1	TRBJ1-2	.	CSANMNYGYTF	TGCAGTGCTAACATGAACTATGGCTACACCTTC
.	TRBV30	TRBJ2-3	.	CAWTRDTQYF	TGTGCCTGGACCCGAGATACGCAGTATTTT
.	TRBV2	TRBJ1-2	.	CASSVAGEEIYGYTF	TGTGCCAGCAGTGTGGCAGGGGAGGAGATCTATGGCTACACCTTC